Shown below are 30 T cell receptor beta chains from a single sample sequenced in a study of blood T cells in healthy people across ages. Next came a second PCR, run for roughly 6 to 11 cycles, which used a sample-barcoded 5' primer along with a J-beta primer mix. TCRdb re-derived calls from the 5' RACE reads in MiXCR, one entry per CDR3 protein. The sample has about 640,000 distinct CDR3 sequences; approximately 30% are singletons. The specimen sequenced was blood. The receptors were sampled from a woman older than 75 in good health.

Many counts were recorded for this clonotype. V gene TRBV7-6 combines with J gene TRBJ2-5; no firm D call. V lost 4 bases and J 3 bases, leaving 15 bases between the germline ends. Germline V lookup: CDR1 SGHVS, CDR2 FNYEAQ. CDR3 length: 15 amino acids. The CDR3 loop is CASSSGSYWEETQYF. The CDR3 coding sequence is TGTGCCAGCAGCTCTGGATCGTACTGGGAAGAGACCCAGTACTTC.

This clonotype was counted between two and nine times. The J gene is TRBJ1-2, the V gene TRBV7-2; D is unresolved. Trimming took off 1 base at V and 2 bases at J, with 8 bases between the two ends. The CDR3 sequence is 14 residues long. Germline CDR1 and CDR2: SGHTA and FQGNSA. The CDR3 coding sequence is TGTGCCAGCAGCTTAGAGGGTAGAAACTATGGCTACACCTTC. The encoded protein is CASSLEGRNYGYTF.

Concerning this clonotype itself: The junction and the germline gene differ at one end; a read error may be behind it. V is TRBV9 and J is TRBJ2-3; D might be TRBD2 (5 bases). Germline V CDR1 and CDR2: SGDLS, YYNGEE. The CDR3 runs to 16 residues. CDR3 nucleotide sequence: TGTGCCGGCAGCGTAGGTGATGGGAGATTAACAGATACGCAGTATTTT. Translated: CAGSVGDGRLTDTQYF.

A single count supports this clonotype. The DNA of the CDR3 is TGCAGTGCTAGATGGACACAGAACTATGGCTACACCTTC. This sequence encodes CSARWTQNYGYTF. This rearrangement joins TRBV20-1 to TRBJ1-2; a possible D gene is TRBD1 (5 bases). The CDR3 is 13 amino acids. The germline V gene encodes CDR1 DFQATT and CDR2 SNEGSKA (reference sequence). The germline V and J ends were trimmed by 2 bases and 2 bases, with 9 bases remaining between them.

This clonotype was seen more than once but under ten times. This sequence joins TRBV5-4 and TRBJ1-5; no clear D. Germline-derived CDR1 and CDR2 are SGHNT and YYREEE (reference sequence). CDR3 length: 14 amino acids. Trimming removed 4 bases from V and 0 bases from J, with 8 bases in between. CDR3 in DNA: TGTGCCAGCAGCCATGGACCTAGCAATCAGCCCCAGCATTTT. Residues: CASSHGPSNQPQHF.

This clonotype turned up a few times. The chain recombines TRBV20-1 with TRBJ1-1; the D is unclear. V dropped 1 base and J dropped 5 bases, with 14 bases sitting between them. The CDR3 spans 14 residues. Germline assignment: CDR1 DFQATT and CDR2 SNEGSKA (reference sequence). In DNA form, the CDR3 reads TGCAGTGCTAGAGTTAAAGGGAGGATTACTGAAGCTTTCTTT. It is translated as CSARVKGRITEAFF.

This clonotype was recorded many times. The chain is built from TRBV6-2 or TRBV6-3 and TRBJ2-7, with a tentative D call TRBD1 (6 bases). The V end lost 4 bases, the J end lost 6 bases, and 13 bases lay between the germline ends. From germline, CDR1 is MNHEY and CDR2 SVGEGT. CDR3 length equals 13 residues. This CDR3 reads CASSSTGTGEQYF. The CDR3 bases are TGTGCCAGCAGTTCCACAGGGACCGGCGAGCAGTACTTC.

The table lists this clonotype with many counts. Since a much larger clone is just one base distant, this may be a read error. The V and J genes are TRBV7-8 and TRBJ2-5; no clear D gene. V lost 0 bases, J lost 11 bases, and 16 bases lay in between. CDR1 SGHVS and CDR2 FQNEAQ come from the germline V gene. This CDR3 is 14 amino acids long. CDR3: CASSLALEYNEQYF. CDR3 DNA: TGTGCCAGCAGCTTAGCGCTGGAGTACAATGAGCAGTACTTC.

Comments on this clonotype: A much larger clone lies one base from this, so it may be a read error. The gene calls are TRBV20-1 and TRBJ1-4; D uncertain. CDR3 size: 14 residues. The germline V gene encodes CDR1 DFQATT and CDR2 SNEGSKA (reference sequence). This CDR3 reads CSASYGATNEKPFF. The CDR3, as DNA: TGCAGTGCTAGTTACGGTGCAACTAATGAAAAACCGTTTTTT.

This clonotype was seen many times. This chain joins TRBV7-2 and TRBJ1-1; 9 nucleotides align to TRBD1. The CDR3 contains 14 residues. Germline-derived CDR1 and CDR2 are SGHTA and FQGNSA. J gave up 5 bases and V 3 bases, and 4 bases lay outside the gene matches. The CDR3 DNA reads TGTGCCAGCAGCTTGGGACAGGGAAGAACTGAAGCTTTCTTT. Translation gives CASSLGQGRTEAFF.

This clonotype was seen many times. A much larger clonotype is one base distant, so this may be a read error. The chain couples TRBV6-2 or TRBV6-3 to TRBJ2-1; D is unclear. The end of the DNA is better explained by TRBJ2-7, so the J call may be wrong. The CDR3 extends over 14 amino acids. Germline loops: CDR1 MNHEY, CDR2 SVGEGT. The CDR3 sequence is CASRGLDSYNEQYF. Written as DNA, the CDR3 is TGTGCCAGCAGGGGTCTAGACTCCTACAATGAGCAGTACTTC.

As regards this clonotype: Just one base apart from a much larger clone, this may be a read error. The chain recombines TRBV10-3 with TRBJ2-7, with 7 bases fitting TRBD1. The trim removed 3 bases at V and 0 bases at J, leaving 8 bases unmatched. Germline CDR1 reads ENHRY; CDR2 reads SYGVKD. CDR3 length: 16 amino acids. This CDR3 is CAISERGQTSSYEQYF. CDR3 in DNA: TGTGCCATCAGTGAAAGGGGACAGACAAGCTCCTACGAGCAGTACTTC.

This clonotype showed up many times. The DNA for the CDR3 is TGTGCCAGCAGCCCCGGGTGGGGCGGATACAATGAGCAGTTCTTC. This gives the protein CASSPGWGGYNEQFF. The chain employs TRBV5-6 and TRBJ2-1; D might be TRBD1 (5 bases). This CDR3 spans 15 amino acids. The germline V gene encodes CDR1 SGHDT and CDR2 YYEEEE. V dropped 4 bases and J dropped 4 bases, with 15 bases sitting between them.

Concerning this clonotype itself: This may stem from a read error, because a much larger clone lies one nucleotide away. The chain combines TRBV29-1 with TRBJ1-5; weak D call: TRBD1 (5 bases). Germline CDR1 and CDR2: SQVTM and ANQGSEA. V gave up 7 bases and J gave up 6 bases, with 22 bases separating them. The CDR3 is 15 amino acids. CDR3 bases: TGCAGCGCGACAATCTCCGGGACTCCGGGTCAGCCCCAGCATTTT. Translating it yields CSATISGTPGQPQHF.

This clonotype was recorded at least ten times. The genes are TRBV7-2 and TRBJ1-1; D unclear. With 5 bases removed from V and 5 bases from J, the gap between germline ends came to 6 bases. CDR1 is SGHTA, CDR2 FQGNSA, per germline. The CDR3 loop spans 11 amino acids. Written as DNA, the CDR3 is TGTGCCAGCAGCCCTCAGACTGAAGCTTTCTTT. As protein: CASSPQTEAFF.

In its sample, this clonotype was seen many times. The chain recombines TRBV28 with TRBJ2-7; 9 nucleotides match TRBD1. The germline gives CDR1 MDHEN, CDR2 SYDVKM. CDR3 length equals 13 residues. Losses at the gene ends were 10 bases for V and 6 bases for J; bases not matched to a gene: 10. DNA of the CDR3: TGTGCCACCCGAAGGACAGGGGAGGGCGAGCAGTACTTC. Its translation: CATRRTGEGEQYF. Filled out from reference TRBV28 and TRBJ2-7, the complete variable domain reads DVKVTQSSRYLVKRTGEKVFLECVQDMDHENMFWYRQDPGLGLRLIYFSYDVKMKEKGDIPEGYSVSREKKERFSLILESASTNQTSMYLCATRRTGEGEQYFGPGTRLTVT.

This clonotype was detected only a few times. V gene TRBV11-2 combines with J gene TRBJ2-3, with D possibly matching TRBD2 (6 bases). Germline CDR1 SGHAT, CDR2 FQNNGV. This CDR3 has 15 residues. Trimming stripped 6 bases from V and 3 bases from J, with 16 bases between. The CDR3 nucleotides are TGTGCCAGCAGTGGTTGCGCGGGGAGGACAGATACGCAGTATTTT. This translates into CASSGCAGRTDTQYF.

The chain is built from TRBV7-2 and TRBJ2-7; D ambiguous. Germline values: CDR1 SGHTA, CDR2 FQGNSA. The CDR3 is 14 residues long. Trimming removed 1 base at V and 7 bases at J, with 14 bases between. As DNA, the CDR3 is TGTGCCAGCAGCTTAGGATCCAGGCTAGATGAGCAGTACTTC. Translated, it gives CASSLGSRLDEQYF.

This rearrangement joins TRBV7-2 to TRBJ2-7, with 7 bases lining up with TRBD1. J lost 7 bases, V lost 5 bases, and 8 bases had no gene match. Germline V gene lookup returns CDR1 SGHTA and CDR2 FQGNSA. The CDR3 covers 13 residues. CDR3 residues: CASSPETDREQYF. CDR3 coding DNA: TGTGCCAGCAGCCCGGAAACGGACAGGGAGCAGTACTTC.

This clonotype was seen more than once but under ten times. The CDR3 nucleotides are TGTGCCAGCAGTTCCTACAGCGGGGGGTACTACAATGAGCAGTTCTTC. This gives the protein CASSSYSGGYYNEQFF. The chain couples TRBV12-3 or TRBV12-4 to TRBJ2-1; 9 bases fit TRBD2. V was pared by 4 bases and J by 3 bases, with 7 bases of the junction left unmatched. The length of the CDR3 is 16 residues.

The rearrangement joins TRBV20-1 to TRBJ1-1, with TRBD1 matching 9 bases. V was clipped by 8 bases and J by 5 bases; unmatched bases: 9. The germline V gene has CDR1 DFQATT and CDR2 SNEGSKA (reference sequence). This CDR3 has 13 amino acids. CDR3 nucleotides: TGCAGTCTCAACAGGGGGCAATGGACTGAAGCTTTCTTT. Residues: CSLNRGQWTEAFF.

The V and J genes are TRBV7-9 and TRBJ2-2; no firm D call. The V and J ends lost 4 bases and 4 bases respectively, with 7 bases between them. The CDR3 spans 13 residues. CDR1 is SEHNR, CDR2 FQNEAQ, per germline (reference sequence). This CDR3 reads CASSYALTGELFF. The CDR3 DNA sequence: TGTGCCAGCAGCTACGCCCTCACCGGGGAGCTGTTTTTT.

The CDR3 sequence: CASSLSTGLGNSPLHF. The CDR3, as DNA: TGCGCCAGCAGCCTCTCGACAGGGCTCGGGAATTCACCCCTCCACTTT. This sequence joins TRBV5-1 and TRBJ1-6, with 7 nucleotides matching TRBD1. CDR1 is SGHRS, CDR2 YFSETQ, per germline. This CDR3 region has 16 residues. V lost 4 bases, J lost 7 bases, and 11 bases stayed unmatched.

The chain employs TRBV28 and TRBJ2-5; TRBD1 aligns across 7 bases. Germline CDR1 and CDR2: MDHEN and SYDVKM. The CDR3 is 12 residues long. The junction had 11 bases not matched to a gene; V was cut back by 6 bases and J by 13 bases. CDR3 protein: CASSPGDSPSYF. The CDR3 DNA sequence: TGTGCCAGCAGCCCCGGGGACAGTCCATCGTACTTC. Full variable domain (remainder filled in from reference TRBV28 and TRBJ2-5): DVKVTQSSRYLVKRTGEKVFLECVQDMDHENMFWYRQDPGLGLRLIYFSYDVKMKEKGDIPEGYSVSREKKERFSLILESASTNQTSMYLCASSPGDSPSYFGPGTRLLVL.

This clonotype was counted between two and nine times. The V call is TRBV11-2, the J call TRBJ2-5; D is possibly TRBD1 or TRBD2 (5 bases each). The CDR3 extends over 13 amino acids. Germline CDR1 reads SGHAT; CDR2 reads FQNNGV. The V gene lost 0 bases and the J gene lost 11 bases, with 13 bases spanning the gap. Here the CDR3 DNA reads TGTGCCAGCAGCTTAGAACGGGGCAATGAGCAGTACTTC. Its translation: CASSLERGNEQYF.

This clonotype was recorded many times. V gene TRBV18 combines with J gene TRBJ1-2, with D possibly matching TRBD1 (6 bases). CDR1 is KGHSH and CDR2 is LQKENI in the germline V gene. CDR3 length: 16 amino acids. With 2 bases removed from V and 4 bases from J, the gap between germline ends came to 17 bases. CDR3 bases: TGTGCCAGCTCACCAAATCGACAGGTAGAGAGCTATGGCTACACCTTC. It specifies CASSPNRQVESYGYTF. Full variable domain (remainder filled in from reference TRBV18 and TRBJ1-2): NAGVMQNPRHLVRRRGQEARLRCSPMKGHSHVYWYRQLPEEGLKFMVYLQKENIIDESGMPKERFSAEFPKEGPSILRIQQVVRGDSAAYFCASSPNRQVESYGYTFGSGTRLTVV.

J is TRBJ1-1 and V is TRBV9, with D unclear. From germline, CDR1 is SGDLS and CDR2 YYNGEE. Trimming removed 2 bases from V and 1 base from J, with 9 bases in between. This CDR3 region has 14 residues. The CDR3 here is CASSVTASNTEAFF. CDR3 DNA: TGTGCCAGCAGCGTTACAGCTTCGAACACTGAAGCTTTCTTT.

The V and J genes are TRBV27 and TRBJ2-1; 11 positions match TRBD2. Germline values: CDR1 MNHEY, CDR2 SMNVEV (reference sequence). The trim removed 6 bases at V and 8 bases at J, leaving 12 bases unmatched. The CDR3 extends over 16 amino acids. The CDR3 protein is CASRPTGLAGYHEQFF. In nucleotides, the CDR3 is TGTGCCAGCAGACCTACAGGACTAGCGGGTTACCATGAGCAGTTCTTC.

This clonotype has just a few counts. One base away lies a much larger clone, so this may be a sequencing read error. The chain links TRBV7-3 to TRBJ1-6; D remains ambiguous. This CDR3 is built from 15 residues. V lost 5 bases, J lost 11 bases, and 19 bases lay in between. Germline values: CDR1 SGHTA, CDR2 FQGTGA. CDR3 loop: CASSLTGGSGPPLHF. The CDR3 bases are TGTGCCAGCAGCCTGACGGGAGGGTCCGGTCCACCCCTCCACTTT.

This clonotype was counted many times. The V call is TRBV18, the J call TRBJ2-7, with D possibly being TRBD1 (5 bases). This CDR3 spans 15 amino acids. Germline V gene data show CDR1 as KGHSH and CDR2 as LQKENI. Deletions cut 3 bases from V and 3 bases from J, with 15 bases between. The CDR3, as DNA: TGTGCCAGCTCACCTCAGGGCCTTGGTTTCTACGAGCAGTACTTC. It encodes CASSPQGLGFYEQYF.